This T cell receptor beta chain is drawn from a study of Ad26.COV2.S vaccination and SARS-CoV-2 variants. Libraries were prepared by immunoSEQ multiplex PCR; TCRdb keeps only in-frame clonotypes and omits some of them. The data hold 300,000 to 350,000 clones, with 86% observed a single time. Documented treatment: 15 to 20 received Ad26.COV2.S at low or high dose, single or two shots; roughly five received placebo; per-sample allocation not given. Day 63 after the first vaccine or placebo injection was the time point for sampling. The donor was a Boston adult aged 18-55 years. General study results and limits: After vaccination, substantial breadth of spike-specific CD8+ and CD4+ responses was reported. The analyses of TCR breadth and depth may have understated the size of total T cell responses.

Details on this clone: Its specificity is unknown.

The TCR comes from a person aged 18-60 years who received the Ad26.COV2.S COVID-19 vaccine or a placebo. The sequencing here drew on peripheral blood, taken in a trial of Ad26.COV2.S vaccine versus placebo.

The CDR3 here is CASSYMQGYGYTF. In DNA, the CDR3 is TGTGCCAGCAGTTACATGCAAGGCTATGGCTACACCTTC. The rearrangement joins TRBV6-5 to TRBJ1-2; D not certain. Trimming shortened V by 2 bases and J by 4 bases, and 8 bases separated the two germline ends. The CDR3 length is 13 residues. Per the germline V gene, CDR1 is MNHEY and CDR2 is SVGAGI.